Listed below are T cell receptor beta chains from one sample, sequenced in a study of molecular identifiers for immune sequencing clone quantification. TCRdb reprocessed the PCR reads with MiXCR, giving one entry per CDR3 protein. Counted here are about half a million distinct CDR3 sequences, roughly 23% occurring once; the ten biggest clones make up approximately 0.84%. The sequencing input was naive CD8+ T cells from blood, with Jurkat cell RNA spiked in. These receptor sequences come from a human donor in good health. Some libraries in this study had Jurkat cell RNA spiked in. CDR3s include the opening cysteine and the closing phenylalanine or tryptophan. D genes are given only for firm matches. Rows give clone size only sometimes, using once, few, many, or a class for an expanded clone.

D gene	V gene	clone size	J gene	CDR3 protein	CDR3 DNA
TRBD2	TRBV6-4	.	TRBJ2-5	CASSRTSGTQETQYF	TGTGCCAGCAGTCGGACTAGCGGGACCCAAGAGACCCAGTACTTC
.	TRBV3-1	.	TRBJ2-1	CASSQMNNEQFF	TGTGCCAGCAGCCAGATGAACAATGAGCAGTTCTTC
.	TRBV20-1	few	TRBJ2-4	CSGEVGSKNIQYF	TGCAGTGGTGAAGTGGGGTCCAAAAACATTCAGTACTTC
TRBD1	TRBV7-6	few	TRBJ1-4	CASGQGAIGSNEKLFF	TGTGCCAGCGGGCAGGGGGCGATCGGTAGTAATGAAAAACTGTTTTTT
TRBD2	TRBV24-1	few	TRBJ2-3	CATSGTSGRTSTDTQYF	TGTGCCACCAGTGGGACTAGCGGGAGGACTAGCACAGATACGCAGTATTTT
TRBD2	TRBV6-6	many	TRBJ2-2	CASRVAGGNTGELFF	TGTGCCAGCAGAGTAGCGGGGGGGAACACCGGGGAGCTGTTTTTT
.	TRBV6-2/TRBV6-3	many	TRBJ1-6	CASSYSTRETTGLDNSPLHF	TGTGCCAGCAGTTACTCGACGAGGGAGACAACAGGGTTGGATAATTCACCCCTCCACTTT
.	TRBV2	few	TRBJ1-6	CASSEGSGNSPLHF	TGTGCCAGCAGTGAGGGCTCGGGGAATTCACCCCTCCACTTT
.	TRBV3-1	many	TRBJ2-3	CASSQGGARDTQYF	TGTGCCAGCAGCCAAGGAGGAGCCAGGGATACGCAGTATTTT
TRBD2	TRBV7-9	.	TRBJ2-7	CASSLEAGGPSYEQYF	TGTGCCAGCAGCTTAGAGGCGGGAGGGCCCTCCTACGAGCAGTACTTC
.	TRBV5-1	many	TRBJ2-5	CASSLAYSQETQYF	TGCGCCAGCAGCTTGGCCTACAGCCAAGAGACCCAGTACTTC
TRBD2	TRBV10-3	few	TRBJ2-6	CAISEPGTSKIAGANVLTF	TGTGCCATCAGTGAACCCGGGACTAGCAAGATCGCTGGGGCCAACGTCCTGACTTTC
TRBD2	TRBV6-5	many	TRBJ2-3	CASRYRSGGHTDTQYF	TGTGCCAGCAGATACAGAAGCGGGGGCCACACAGATACGCAGTATTTT
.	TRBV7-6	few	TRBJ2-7	CASSLGLVPNEQYF	TGTGCCAGCAGCTTAGGACTGGTTCCTAACGAGCAGTACTTC
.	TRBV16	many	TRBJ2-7	CASSQYEFRQYF	TGTGCCAGCAGCCAATACGAGTTTCGGCAGTACTTC
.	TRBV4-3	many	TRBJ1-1	CASSQDMGLEAFF	TGCGCCAGCAGCCAAGATATGGGTTTGGAAGCTTTCTTT
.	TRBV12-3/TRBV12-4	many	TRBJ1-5	CASSFVGGNQPQHF	TGTGCCAGCAGTTTCGTTGGAGGGAACCAGCCCCAGCATTTT
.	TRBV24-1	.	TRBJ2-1	CATSEDGYEQFF	TGTGCCACCAGTGAAGACGGGTATGAGCAGTTCTTC
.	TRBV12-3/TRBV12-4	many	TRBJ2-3	CASSALQRTTDTQYF	TGTGCCAGCAGTGCCCTCCAGCGGACCACAGATACGCAGTATTTT
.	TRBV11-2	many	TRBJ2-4	CASSLGVLAKNIQYF	TGTGCCAGCAGCTTAGGGGTCCTAGCCAAAAACATTCAGTACTTC
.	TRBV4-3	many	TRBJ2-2	CASSQDLANTGELFF	TGCGCCAGCAGCCAAGATCTAGCCAACACCGGGGAGCTGTTTTTT
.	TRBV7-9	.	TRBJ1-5	CAGSLGQGNQPQHF	TGTGCCGGCAGCTTAGGACAAGGGAACCAGCCCCAGCATTTT
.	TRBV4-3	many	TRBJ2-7	CASSQSGGYYEQYF	TGCGCCAGCAGCCAATCGGGCGGTTACTACGAGCAGTACTTC
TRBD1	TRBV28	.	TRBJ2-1	CASSLRGRGNEQFF	TGTGCCAGCAGTTTAAGGGGGCGCGGCAATGAGCAGTTCTTC
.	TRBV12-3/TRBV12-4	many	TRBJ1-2	CASSSRGGNGYTF	TGTGCCAGCAGCTCCCGCGGCGGCAATGGCTACACCTTC
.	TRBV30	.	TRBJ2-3	CAWSVFSDTQYF	TGTGCCTGGAGTGTATTTTCAGATACGCAGTATTTT
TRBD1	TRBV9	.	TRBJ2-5	CASSETGGGETQYF	TGTGCCAGCAGCGAAACAGGGGGCGGAGAGACCCAGTACTTC
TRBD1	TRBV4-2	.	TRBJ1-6	CARTGQGATYNSPLHF	TGTGCCAGAACAGGACAGGGGGCGACCTATAATTCACCCCTCCACTTT
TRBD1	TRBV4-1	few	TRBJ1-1	CASSHRIRDRGDEAFF	TGCGCCAGCAGCCATAGAATACGGGACAGGGGCGATGAAGCTTTCTTT
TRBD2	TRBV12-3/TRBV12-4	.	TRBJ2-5	CASSQTSVNLQETQYF	TGTGCCAGCAGCCAGACTAGCGTAAACCTCCAAGAGACCCAGTACTTC
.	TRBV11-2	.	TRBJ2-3	CARSFADTQYF	TGTGCCAGAAGCTTTGCCGATACGCAGTATTTT